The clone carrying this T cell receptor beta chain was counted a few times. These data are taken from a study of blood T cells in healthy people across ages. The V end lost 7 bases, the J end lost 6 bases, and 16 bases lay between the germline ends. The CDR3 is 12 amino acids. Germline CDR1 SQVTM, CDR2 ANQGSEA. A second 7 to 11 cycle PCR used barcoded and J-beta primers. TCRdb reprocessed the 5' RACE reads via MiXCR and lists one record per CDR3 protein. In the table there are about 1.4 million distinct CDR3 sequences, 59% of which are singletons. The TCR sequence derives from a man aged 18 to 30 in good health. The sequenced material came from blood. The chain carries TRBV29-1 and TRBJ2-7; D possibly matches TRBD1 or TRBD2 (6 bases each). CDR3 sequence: CSAEGGAGEQYF. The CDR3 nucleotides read TGCAGCGCCGAGGGGGGAGCGGGCGAGCAGTACTTC.